A single sample gave rise to the 30 T cell receptor beta chains below, sequenced in a study of neurological immune-mediated disorders. TCRdb re-called the 5' RACE reads through MiXCR, storing one row per CDR3 protein. The sample shows 20,000 to 30,000 distinct CDR3 sequences, 2% to 2.5% of them seen only once. Sample: PBMCs. The receptor set was obtained from a woman aged 45-65 years with multiple sclerosis.

In this sample, this clonotype turned up many times. This chain uses TRBV7-6 with TRBJ2-3; 9 positions agree with TRBD2. Per the germline V gene, CDR1 is SGHVS and CDR2 is FNYEAQ. V was pared by 1 base and J by 6 bases, with 5 bases of the junction left unmatched. The CDR3 contains 15 residues. CDR3 sequence reads: CASSLEASGEDTQYF. CDR3 bases: TGTGCCAGCAGCTTAGAAGCTAGCGGGGAGGATACGCAGTATTTT.

This clonotype was seen ten or more times. The genes are TRBV28 and TRBJ1-1, with TRBD1 matching 10 bases. After removal of 3 bases from V and 5 bases from J, the junction contained 3 bases not matched to a gene. Germline loops: CDR1 MDHEN, CDR2 SYDVKM. The length of the CDR3 is 14 residues. The CDR3, as DNA: TGTGCCAGCAGTTTGACAGGGGGCTGGACTGAAGCTTTCTTT. Translating it yields CASSLTGGWTEAFF.

Many counts were recorded for this clonotype. The V call is TRBV18, the J call TRBJ1-1, with 7 nucleotides matching TRBD1. The CDR3 extends over 14 amino acids. CDR1 is KGHSH, CDR2 LQKENI, per germline. With 1 base clipped from V and 5 bases from J, the junction kept 4 bases outside the gene matches. For the CDR3, the DNA is TGTGCCAGCTCACCACAGGGGGCTGGGACTGAAGCTTTCTTT. Its translation is CASSPQGAGTEAFF.

V gene TRBV20-1 combines with J gene TRBJ1-4; D is undetermined. Trimming pared 6 bases from V and 5 bases from J, leaving 7 bases between. This CDR3 region has 11 residues. Germline CDR1 reads DFQATT; CDR2 reads SNEGSKA (reference sequence). CDR3 coding DNA: TGCAGTGCCTCAAAAAATGAAAAACTGTTTTTT. Its translation is CSASKNEKLFF.

This chain connects TRBV13 to TRBJ2-7, with TRBD2 matching 7 bases. The J segment lost 6 bases and the V segment lost 5 bases, leaving 4 bases of the junction unmatched. The CDR3 sequence is 12 residues long. CDR1 is PRHDT and CDR2 is FYEKMQ in the germline V gene (reference sequence). In nucleotides, the CDR3 is TGTGCCAGCAGCGGCGGGAGTAGCGAGCAGTACTTC. Translated: CASSGGSSEQYF.

In its sample, this clonotype was seen many times. This chain connects TRBV12-3 or TRBV12-4 to TRBJ1-5; a possible D gene is TRBD1 (5 bases). V shed 3 bases and J shed 5 bases, with 11 bases lying between them. The CDR3 runs 14 residues. The CDR3 sequence: CASSLLRDDQPQHF. The CDR3 coding sequence is TGTGCCAGCAGTTTGTTGAGGGACGATCAGCCCCAGCATTTT.

This clonotype has ten or more counts. CDR3 region: CASSPRRSSYNEQFF. The CDR3 DNA reads as TGTGCCAGCAGCCCACGGAGGAGCTCCTACAATGAGCAGTTCTTC. The J gene is TRBJ2-1, the V gene TRBV2; D may be TRBD2 (5 bases). V lost 6 bases and J lost 0, with 12 bases in between. This CDR3 has 15 residues. The germline CDR1 and CDR2 sequences are SNHLY and FYNNEI.

This clonotype has at least ten counts. The CDR3 region is CASSGGEVYQPQHF. DNA for the CDR3: TGTGCCAGCAGCGGGGGGGAGGTCTATCAGCCCCAGCATTTT. The V gene is TRBV6-6, the J gene TRBJ1-5, with D perhaps matching TRBD1 (5 bases). V was pared by 6 bases and J by 5 bases, with 14 bases between. This CDR3 contains 14 residues. Per germline, CDR1 MNHNY and CDR2 SVGAGI (reference sequence).

This clonotype was seen at least ten times. The J gene is TRBJ1-1, the V gene TRBV5-1, with a tentative D call TRBD1 (6 bases). Trimming removed 4 bases at V and 2 bases at J, with 12 bases between. This CDR3 is 14 amino acids long. Germline-derived CDR1 and CDR2 are SGHRS and YFSETQ. This CDR3 reads CASSLRGANTEAFF. The DNA of the CDR3 is TGCGCCAGCAGCCTCAGGGGAGCTAACACTGAAGCTTTCTTT. Full variable domain (rest looked up from reference TRBV5-1 and TRBJ1-1): KAGVTQTPRYLIKTRGQQVTLSCSPISGHRSVSWYQQTPGQGLQFLFEYFSETQRNKGNFPGRFSGRQFSNSRSEMNVSTLELGDSALYLCASSLRGANTEAFFGQGTRLTVV.

By share, this clonotype counts as medium-sized. The rearrangement links TRBV6-6 to TRBJ1-2, with D tentatively TRBD1 (6 bases). The germline CDR1 and CDR2 sequences are MNHNY and SVGAGI (reference sequence). V lost 8 bases to trimming and J lost 1 base, with 14 bases between them. The CDR3 is 14 amino acids. The CDR3 loop reads CASDPGTLNYGYTF. The CDR3 nucleotides read TGTGCCAGCGATCCCGGGACACTTAACTATGGCTACACCTTC.

V is TRBV6-2 or TRBV6-3 and J is TRBJ1-5, with D unresolved. The CDR3 covers 12 residues. The germline gives CDR1 MNHEY, CDR2 SVGEGT. The V gene lost 4 bases and the J gene lost 6 bases, with 7 bases spanning the gap. The CDR3 DNA sequence: TGTGCCAGCAGTTCGCCCCGTCAGCCCCAGCATTTT. Translated, it gives CASSSPRQPQHF.

This clonotype appeared many times. The CDR3 sequence is CSARTAGGTDTQYF. The CDR3 DNA sequence: TGCAGTGCCCGCACAGCGGGGGGCACAGATACGCAGTATTTT. The chain joins TRBV20-1 to TRBJ2-3; TRBD2 agrees at 8 bases. After removal of 6 bases from V and 1 base from J, the junction contained 6 bases not matched to a gene. The CDR3 is 14 amino acids. Germline V lookup: CDR1 DFQATT, CDR2 SNEGSKA (reference sequence).

The table lists this clonotype with a few counts. The chain carries TRBV12-3 or TRBV12-4 and TRBJ2-1; D possibly corresponds to TRBD2 (6 bases). V shed 4 bases and J shed 3 bases, with 13 bases lying between them. The CDR3 totals 15 residues. CDR3 sequence: CASSSSGGSYNEQFF. CDR3 DNA: TGTGCCAGCAGTTCCTCTGGGGGGAGCTACAATGAGCAGTTCTTC.

This clonotype occurred many times. The genes are TRBV20-1 and TRBJ1-4, with no clear D. The germline V gene encodes CDR1 DFQATT and CDR2 SNEGSKA (reference sequence). The CDR3 totals 12 residues. V was shortened by 5 bases and J by 7 bases, with 11 bases between the two germline ends. In nucleotides, the CDR3 is TGCAGTGCTCCATGGACGGCTGAAAAACTGTTTTTT. Its protein is CSAPWTAEKLFF.

The V gene is TRBV7-3, the J gene TRBJ2-4; no clear D. CDR1 is SGHTA and CDR2 is FQGTGA in the germline V gene. This CDR3 has 13 residues. The germline V and J ends were trimmed by 5 bases and 10 bases, with 15 bases remaining between them. This chain's CDR3 is CASSPYPKEIQYF. The CDR3 nucleotides read TGTGCCAGCAGCCCTTACCCCAAGGAAATTCAGTACTTC.

This clonotype was counted at least ten times. The CDR3 is CASSPWWGETQYF. The DNA of the CDR3 is TGTGCCAGCAGCCCGTGGTGGGGGGAGACCCAGTACTTC. The chain employs TRBV7-2 and TRBJ2-5; D possibly matches TRBD1 or TRBD2 (5 bases each). Looked up from germline, CDR1 is SGHTA and CDR2 is FQGNSA. The CDR3 covers 13 residues. V shed 5 bases and J shed 5 bases, with 12 bases lying between them.

This clonotype was picked up many times. The chain uses TRBV7-3 and TRBJ2-3; 10 nucleotides match TRBD2. CDR1 and CDR2 (germline): SGHTA, FQGTGA. CDR3 length equals 15 residues. Unmatched junction bases numbered 0, after V lost 3 bases and J lost 0 bases. The DNA of the CDR3 is TGTGCCAGCAGCTTGACTAGCGGGAGCACAGATACGCAGTATTTT. This sequence encodes CASSLTSGSTDTQYF.

This clonotype was seen many times. This chain uses TRBV6-2 or TRBV6-3 with TRBJ1-1; 9 nucleotides align to TRBD1. The CDR3 covers 14 residues. V dropped 0 bases and J dropped 7; count of bases not matched to a gene: 3. The V gene's germline CDR1 is MNHEY and CDR2 SVGEGT. The CDR3 spells CASSYSTGGFEAFF. For the CDR3, the DNA is TGTGCCAGCAGTTACTCGACAGGGGGGTTTGAAGCTTTCTTT.

This clonotype has ten or more counts. This chain uses TRBV7-2 with TRBJ2-3, with no clear D. Germline V gives CDR1 SGHTA, CDR2 FQGNSA. CDR3 size: 14 residues. The V gene lost 5 bases and the J gene lost 0 bases, with 9 bases spanning the gap. In nucleotides, the CDR3 is TGTGCCAGCAGCCCCATCGGTAGCACAGATACGCAGTATTTT. This encodes CASSPIGSTDTQYF.

This clonotype was seen repeatedly, ten times or more. The chain carries TRBV20-1 and TRBJ2-1; D remains ambiguous. Trimming removed 3 bases at V and 9 bases at J, with 6 bases between. Germline-derived CDR1 and CDR2 are DFQATT and SNEGSKA (reference sequence). The CDR3 has 10 amino acids. CDR3 bases: TGCAGTGCTAGCCCTTTTGAGCAGTTCTTC. It yields the protein CSASPFEQFF.

At least ten counts were recorded for this clonotype. The V call is TRBV24-1, the J call TRBJ2-3, with D maybe TRBD2 (5 bases). The ends were cut back, 1 base at V and 1 base at J, with 8 bases in the middle. The CDR3 runs 15 residues. CDR1 is KGHDR, CDR2 SFDVKD, per germline. The CDR3 protein is CATSDLGLGTDTQYF. The CDR3 DNA sequence: TGTGCCACCAGTGATTTAGGACTCGGCACAGATACGCAGTATTTT.

This clonotype showed up many times. The V gene is TRBV6-5, the J gene TRBJ2-5; D gene uncertain. This CDR3 is 11 amino acids long. V lost 8 bases to trimming and J lost 5 bases, with 9 bases between them. Germline lookup yields CDR1 MNHEY and CDR2 SVGAGI. The CDR3 nucleotides are TGTGCCAGCGGCGCTCGCGAGACCCAGTACTTC. Protein: CASGARETQYF.

This clonotype was detected ten times or more. This chain connects TRBV7-2 to TRBJ1-2, with D possibly matching TRBD1 (5 bases). With 10 bases removed from V and 5 bases from J, the gap between germline ends came to 23 bases. CDR3 size: 15 residues. Germline V gene lookup returns CDR1 SGHTA and CDR2 FQGNSA. In DNA, the CDR3 is TGTGCCATTCTAGGCCCGGGTGGGGGTCTGTATGGCTACACCTTC. It yields the protein CAILGPGGGLYGYTF.

This clonotype was detected many times. V usage is TRBV5-1 and J usage is TRBJ2-5, with D hard to call. The CDR3 is made up of 12 amino acids. CDR1 and CDR2 (germline): SGHRS, YFSETQ. Trimming removed 4 bases from V and 4 bases from J, with 8 bases in between. CDR3 region: CASSIGRETQYF. CDR3 nucleotides: TGCGCCAGCAGCATAGGACGAGAGACCCAGTACTTC.

V is TRBV20-1 and J is TRBJ1-1; 10 bases match TRBD1. Germline CDR1 and CDR2: DFQATT and SNEGSKA (reference sequence). Unmatched junction bases numbered 3, after V lost 6 bases and J lost 5 bases. The CDR3 has 12 amino acids. CDR3 coding DNA: TGCAGTGCGGGACAGGGGACAACTGAAGCTTTCTTT. Translated: CSAGQGTTEAFF.

The chain joins TRBV7-3 to TRBJ2-6, with D tentatively TRBD2 (5 bases). From germline, CDR1 is SGHTA and CDR2 FQGTGA. The V end lost 3 bases, the J end lost 0 bases, and 12 bases lay between the germline ends. This CDR3 region has 17 residues. The CDR3 region is CASSFVSGISGANVLTF. CDR3 DNA sequence: TGTGCCAGCAGCTTCGTATCCGGGATCTCTGGGGCCAACGTCCTGACTTTC.

This clonotype occurred many times. This chain uses TRBV20-1 with TRBJ1-1, with D unclear. Deletions cut 0 bases from V and 7 bases from J, with 15 bases between. Germline CDR1 is DFQATT and CDR2 is SNEGSKA (reference sequence). The length of the CDR3 is 14 residues. The CDR3 region is CSARDRRGVGEAFF. Written as DNA, the CDR3 is TGCAGTGCTAGAGATCGTCGTGGGGTGGGTGAAGCTTTCTTT.

The rearrangement links TRBV20-1 to TRBJ2-1; TRBD2 matches at 9 bases. V lost 7 bases, J lost 4 bases, and 11 bases stayed unmatched. The CDR3 totals 15 residues. Germline CDR1 and CDR2: DFQATT and SNEGSKA (reference sequence). CDR3 coding DNA: TGCAGTGACGAATTAGCGGGAGCAGGATACAATGAGCAGTTCTTC. Its protein product is CSDELAGAGYNEQFF.

About this clonotype: This clone may be a read error of a much larger clone one base away. V gene TRBV20-1 combines with J gene TRBJ2-3; D is undetermined. Per germline, CDR1 DFQATT and CDR2 SNEGSKA (reference sequence). The CDR3 consists of 13 residues. The V and J ends lost 0 bases and 10 bases respectively, with 14 bases between them. The CDR3 sequence is CSARDTSAYAQYF. The CDR3 coding sequence is TGCAGTGCTAGAGACACTTCTGCGTACGCGCAGTATTTT.

The sample holds many counts of this clonotype. The CDR3 region is CSWHRGTEAFF. The CDR3 DNA reads TGCAGCTGGCATAGGGGCACTGAAGCTTTCTTT. The chain links TRBV29-1 to TRBJ1-1; D is possibly TRBD1 (5 bases). The germline gives CDR1 SQVTM, CDR2 ANQGSEA. Trimming shortened V by 8 bases and J by 4 bases, and 11 bases separated the two germline ends. The CDR3 is 11 residues long.